The 25 T cell receptor beta chains presented below share a single source sample, sequenced in a study of blood T cells in healthy people across ages. For the second PCR, which ran for 7 to 11 cycles, a sample-barcoded 5' primer and a J-beta primer mix were used. TCRdb itself ran the 5' RACE reads through MiXCR, one entry per CDR3 protein. The table shows approximately 1.5 million distinct CDR3 sequences, with around 35% occurring only once. Material for sequencing was blood. The source of these receptors is a woman in her 30s in good health.

This rearrangement joins TRBV5-6 to TRBJ2-5, with 7 bases identical to TRBD2. Germline trimming cut 0 bases from V and 7 bases from J; bases unmatched to any gene: 9. Looked up from germline, CDR1 is SGHDT and CDR2 is YYEEEE. There are 15 residues in the CDR3. The CDR3 sequence is CASSLGIGGIGTQYF. The DNA of the CDR3 is TGTGCCAGCAGCTTGGGAATCGGGGGGATAGGGACCCAGTACTTC. The complete variable domain, with remaining parts taken from reference TRBV5-6 and TRBJ2-5, reads DAGVTQSPTHLIKTRGQQVTLRCSPKSGHDTVSWYQQALGQGPQFIFQYYEEEERQRGNFPDRFSGHQFPNYSSELNVNALLLGDSALYLCASSLGIGGIGTQYFGPGTRLLVL.

The rearrangement joins TRBV21-1 to TRBJ1-4. TRBV21-1 is classified as a pseudogene. The CDR3 sequence is 12 residues long. This CDR3 reads CASSKGEEKLFF. CDR3 nucleotide sequence: TGTGCCAGCAGCAAAGGGGAGGAAAAACTGTTTTTT.

The chain joins TRBV2 to TRBJ1-2, with TRBD1 matching 8 bases. CDR3 size: 14 residues. Germline-derived CDR1 and CDR2 are SNHLY and FYNNEI. After removal of 3 bases from V and 4 bases from J, the junction contained 4 bases not matched to a gene. The CDR3 coding sequence is TGTGCCAGCAGTGATGCAGGGGGCGTCTATGGCTACACCTTC. Residues: CASSDAGGVYGYTF.

This clonotype showed up just a few times. The chain has TRBV4-1 and TRBJ2-1, with D hard to call. CDR1 MGHRA and CDR2 YSYEKL come from the germline V gene. The CDR3 is 15 amino acids. Trimming removed 0 bases at V and 6 bases at J, with 12 bases between. The CDR3 sequence: CASSQDRHPANEQFF. CDR3 nucleotides: TGCGCCAGCAGCCAAGATCGGCACCCGGCCAATGAGCAGTTCTTC.

J is TRBJ2-1 and V is TRBV2; 7 bases fit TRBD2. Trimming removed 0 bases from V and 3 bases from J; junction bases left unmatched: 8. Germline CDR1 and CDR2: SNHLY and FYNNEI. The CDR3 length is 17 residues. CDR3 DNA: TGTGCCAGCAGTGAAGCGCTTTCCGGGACTATCTACAATGAGCAGTTCTTC. The encoded protein is CASSEALSGTIYNEQFF. Supplemented by reference TRBV2 and TRBJ2-1, the full variable domain reads EPEVTQTPSHQVTQMGQEVILRCVPISNHLYFYWYRQILGQKVEFLVSFYNNEISEKSEIFDDQFSVERPDGSNFTLKIRSTKLEDSAMYFCASSEALSGTIYNEQFFGPGTRLTVL.

This clonotype was seen only a few times. The chain joins TRBV11-1 to TRBJ2-1, with 10 positions matching TRBD1. This CDR3 has 16 residues. Per the germline V gene, CDR1 is SGHAT and CDR2 is FQDESV (reference sequence). Germline trimming cut 3 bases from V and 3 bases from J; bases unmatched to any gene: 5. The CDR3 loop is CASSFRDRGIYNEQFF. The CDR3 DNA is TGTGCCAGCAGCTTCCGGGACAGGGGCATCTACAATGAGCAGTTCTTC.

In its sample, this clonotype was seen once. The V call is TRBV20-1, the J call TRBJ2-7; D gene unclear. The V end lost 0 bases, the J end lost 12 bases, and 30 bases lay between the germline ends. From germline, CDR1 is DFQATT and CDR2 SNEGSKA (reference sequence). This CDR3 contains 17 residues. CDR3 bases: TGCAGTGCTAGAGATCGTCAATACCAGAACGCCAAAAACATTCGGTACTTC. It specifies CSARDRQYQNAKNIRYF.

There are a few counts of this clonotype. The V gene is TRBV5-1, the J gene TRBJ2-7, with D hard to call. The germline gives CDR1 SGHRS, CDR2 YFSETQ. This CDR3 comprises 14 residues. V was pared by 0 bases and J by 2 bases, with 9 bases between. The CDR3 reads CASSLAGPPYEQYF. The CDR3 DNA is TGCGCCAGCAGCTTGGCCGGCCCCCCCTACGAGCAGTACTTC. Full variable domain (rest looked up from reference TRBV5-1 and TRBJ2-7): KAGVTQTPRYLIKTRGQQVTLSCSPISGHRSVSWYQQTPGQGLQFLFEYFSETQRNKGNFPGRFSGRQFSNSRSEMNVSTLELGDSALYLCASSLAGPPYEQYFGPGTRLTVT.

Many counts were recorded for this clonotype. The genes are TRBV29-1 and TRBJ1-2; 11 nucleotides agree with TRBD1. The CDR3 consists of 12 residues. Looked up from germline, CDR1 is SQVTM and CDR2 is ANQGSEA. The trim removed 6 bases at V and 8 bases at J, leaving 5 bases unmatched. The CDR3 coding sequence is TGCAGCGTCGGACAGGGGGCCGAAGGCTACACCTTC. This gives the protein CSVGQGAEGYTF. Drawing the rest from reference TRBV29-1 and TRBJ1-2, the complete variable domain is SAVISQKPSRDICQRGTSLTIQCQVDSQVTMMFWYRQQPGQSLTLIATANQGSEATYESGFVIDKFPISRPNLTFSTLTVSNMSPEDSSIYLCSVGQGAEGYTFGSGTRLTVV.

The CDR3 loop is CASRPDSGETQYF. Written as DNA, the CDR3 is TGTGCCAGCAGACCGGACAGCGGAGAGACCCAGTACTTC. This chain uses TRBV6-6 with TRBJ2-5; the D gene is possibly TRBD1 (6 bases). With 6 bases removed from V and 4 bases from J, the gap between germline ends came to 12 bases. Germline V gene lookup returns CDR1 MNHNY and CDR2 SVGAGI (reference sequence). CDR3 length equals 13 residues.

The chain employs TRBV24-1 and TRBJ2-5; perhaps D is TRBD1 or TRBD2 (5 bases each). The CDR3 covers 14 residues. Germline-derived CDR1 and CDR2 are KGHDR and SFDVKD. The V and J ends lost 5 bases and 4 bases respectively, with 13 bases between them. The CDR3 DNA reads TGTGCCACCAGTGCCCAGGGACGAAGAGAGACCCAGTACTTC. This translates into CATSAQGRRETQYF.

This clonotype was recorded at least ten times. J is TRBJ2-3 and V is TRBV5-1; the D gene is possibly TRBD1 (6 bases). The CDR3 runs to 14 residues. CDR1 is SGHRS and CDR2 is YFSETQ in the germline V gene. V was pared by 4 bases and J by 2 bases, with 11 bases between. The CDR3 sequence is CASSPGQNTDTQYF. The CDR3 DNA reads TGCGCCAGCAGCCCCGGACAGAACACAGATACGCAGTATTTT.

The CDR3 DNA follows: TGTGCCAGCACCCTGGGACTAGCGGGAGGGGGACAAGAGACCCAGTACTTC. It is translated as CASTLGLAGGGQETQYF. The gene calls are TRBV28 and TRBJ2-5; 16 positions agree with TRBD2. The CDR3 length is 17 residues. V was pared by 7 bases and J by 2 bases, with 7 bases of the junction left unmatched. Germline CDR1 MDHEN, CDR2 SYDVKM. Based on the CDR3 plus reference TRBV28 and TRBJ2-5, the full variable domain is DVKVTQSSRYLVKRTGEKVFLECVQDMDHENMFWYRQDPGLGLRLIYFSYDVKMKEKGDIPEGYSVSREKKERFSLILESASTNQTSMYLCASTLGLAGGGQETQYFGPGTRLLVL.

Points on this clonotype: One end of the junction varies from germline; a read error may be responsible. This rearrangement joins TRBV5-1 to TRBJ1-4; D possibly corresponds to TRBD1 (5 bases). CDR3 length: 15 amino acids. CDR1 and CDR2 (germline): SGHRS, YFSETQ. The CDR3: CASRPTTVRGERLFF. CDR3 nucleotides: TGCGCCAGCAGACCAACGACCGTCAGAGGGGAAAGACTGTTTTTT.

The chain couples TRBV20-1 to TRBJ2-1; D unresolved. Trimming took off 2 bases at V and 9 bases at J, with 8 bases between the two ends. Per the germline V gene, CDR1 is DFQATT and CDR2 is SNEGSKA (reference sequence). The CDR3 length is 11 residues. CDR3 coding DNA: TGCAGTGCTAGATCACCGGGTGAGCAGTTCTTC. Its translation is CSARSPGEQFF.

On this clonotype: This clone may be a read error of a much larger clone one base away. This sequence joins TRBV7-3 and TRBJ1-5; possible D gene TRBD1, 5 bases. CDR3 length: 14 amino acids. Looked up from germline, CDR1 is SGHTA and CDR2 is FQGTGA. The CDR3 nucleotides are TGTGCCAGCAGCTTAAGACAGAGCAATCAGTCCCAGCATTTT. Translated, it gives CASSLRQSNQSQHF.

This clonotype occurred many times. The rearrangement links TRBV20-1 to TRBJ2-5, with unresolved D. V lost 0 bases, J lost 2 bases, and 16 bases lay in between. CDR3 length: 16 residues. Germline lookup yields CDR1 DFQATT and CDR2 SNEGSKA (reference sequence). CDR3 residues: CSARDGRWGSQETQYF. The CDR3 DNA reads TGCAGTGCTAGAGATGGTCGATGGGGATCTCAAGAGACCCAGTACTTC.

This clonotype was counted only a few times. The junction does not match germline at one end; this may be a read error. CDR3 bases: TGCGCCAACAGCTCGGGACAGGGGAATGAAAAACTGTTTTTT. It specifies CANSSGQGNEKLFF. The chain uses TRBV5-1 and TRBJ1-4, with TRBD1 identical over 10 bases. The CDR3 totals 14 residues. CDR1 is SGHRS and CDR2 is YFSETQ in the germline V gene.

The chain links TRBV6-2 or TRBV6-3 to TRBJ2-3; 7 bases match TRBD2. V was pared by 8 bases and J by 5 bases, with 4 bases of the junction left unmatched. This CDR3 region has 12 residues. Germline values: CDR1 MNHEY, CDR2 SVGEGT. For the CDR3, the DNA is TGTGCCAGCCGCCCGGGGGGAGATACGCAGTATTTT. The encoded protein is CASRPGGDTQYF.

This clonotype was recorded a few times. This chain connects TRBV21-1 to TRBJ2-5; the tabulated D call, TRBD2, remains unverified against the DNA. TRBV21-1 is marked as a pseudogene. The CDR3 has 10 amino acids. CDR3 sequence (DNA): TGTGCCGCCAAGCTGAGGGCCCAGTACTTC. This gives the protein CAAKLRAQYF.

This clonotype was detected only a few times. V is TRBV5-1 and J is TRBJ2-7, with 8 bases identical to TRBD1. The length of the CDR3 is 19 residues. V trimming: 2 bases; J trimming: 2 bases; junction bases outside the gene matches: 18. CDR1 and CDR2 (germline): SGHRS, YFSETQ. CDR3 region: CASSLIGTGDPTTTYEQYF. The CDR3 nucleotides read TGCGCCAGCAGCTTAATAGGGACAGGAGATCCAACAACCACCTACGAGCAGTACTTC.

The rearrangement links TRBV9 to TRBJ2-1; D tentatively fits TRBD1 or TRBD2 (5 bases each). The V gene's germline CDR1 is SGDLS and CDR2 YYNGEE. Trimming took 7 bases from V and 0 from J, leaving 17 bases between them. The CDR3 runs 16 residues. CDR3 in DNA: TGTGCCAGCGGGGGTGTATTGACGAGCTCCTACAATGAGCAGTTCTTC. Encoded protein: CASGGVLTSSYNEQFF.

Note on this clonotype: This may come from a read error, since a much larger clone is one base off. The chain is built from TRBV20-1 and TRBJ1-6; D unresolved. CDR3 length: 17 amino acids. Germline loops: CDR1 DFQATT, CDR2 SNEGSKA (reference sequence). The CDR3 bases are TGCAGTGCTAGAGATATAGATACCGGCTCCCATAATTCACCCCTCCACTTT. This encodes CSARDIDTGSHNSPLHF.

The genes are TRBV7-9 and TRBJ2-1; 9 bases agree with TRBD1. The CDR3 runs 12 residues. Germline CDR1 reads SEHNR; CDR2 reads FQNEAQ (reference sequence). V lost 5 bases, J lost 10 bases, and 3 bases stayed unmatched. The CDR3 protein is CASSAGTGEQFF. Here the CDR3 DNA reads TGTGCCAGCAGCGCCGGGACAGGGGAGCAGTTCTTC.

The genes are TRBV28 and TRBJ2-7; 11 nucleotides match TRBD2. The CDR3 loop spans 14 amino acids. CDR1 and CDR2 from the germline V gene are MDHEN and SYDVKM. The V segment lost 3 bases and the J segment 4 bases; nucleotides outside the gene matches: 2. The DNA for the CDR3 is TGTGCCAGCAGTTTGCCTAGCGGGGGGTACGAGCAGTACTTC. This encodes CASSLPSGGYEQYF.